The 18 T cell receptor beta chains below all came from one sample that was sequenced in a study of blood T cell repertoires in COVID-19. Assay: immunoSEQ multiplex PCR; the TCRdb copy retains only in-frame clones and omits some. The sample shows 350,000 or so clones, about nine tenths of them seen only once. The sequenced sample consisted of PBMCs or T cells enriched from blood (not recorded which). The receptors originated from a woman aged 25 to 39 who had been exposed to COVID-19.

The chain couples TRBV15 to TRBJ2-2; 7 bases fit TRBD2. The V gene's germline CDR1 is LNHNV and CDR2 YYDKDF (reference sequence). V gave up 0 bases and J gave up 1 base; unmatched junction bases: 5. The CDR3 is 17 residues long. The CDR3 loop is CATSRDWEGENTGELFF. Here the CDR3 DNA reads TGTGCCACCAGCAGAGATTGGGAGGGAGAGAACACCGGGGAGCTGTTTTTT.

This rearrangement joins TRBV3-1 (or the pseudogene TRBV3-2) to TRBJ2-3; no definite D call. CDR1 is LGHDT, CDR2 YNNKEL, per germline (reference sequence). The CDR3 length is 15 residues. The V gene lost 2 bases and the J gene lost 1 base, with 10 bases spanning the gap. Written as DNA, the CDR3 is TGTGCCAGCAGCCAAAATCCGAAGCGCACAGATACGCAGTATTTT. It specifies CASSQNPKRTDTQYF.

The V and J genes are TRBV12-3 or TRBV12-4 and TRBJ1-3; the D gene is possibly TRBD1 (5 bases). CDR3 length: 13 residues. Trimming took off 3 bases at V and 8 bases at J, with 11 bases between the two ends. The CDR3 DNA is TGTGCCAGCAGTTTTCGACAGTTGGACACCATATATTTT. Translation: CASSFRQLDTIYF.

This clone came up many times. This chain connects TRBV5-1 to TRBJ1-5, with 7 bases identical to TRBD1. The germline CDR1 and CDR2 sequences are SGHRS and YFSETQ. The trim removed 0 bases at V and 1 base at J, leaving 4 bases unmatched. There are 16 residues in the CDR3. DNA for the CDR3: TGCGCCAGCAGCTTGGGGCCGACAGGGAGCAATCAGCCCCAGCATTTT. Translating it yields CASSLGPTGSNQPQHF.

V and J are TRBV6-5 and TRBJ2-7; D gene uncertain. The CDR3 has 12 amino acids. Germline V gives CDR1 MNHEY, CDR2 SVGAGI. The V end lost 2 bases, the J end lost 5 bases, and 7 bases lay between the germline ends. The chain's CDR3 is CASSYPVDEQYF. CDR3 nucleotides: TGTGCCAGCAGTTACCCGGTGGACGAGCAGTACTTC.

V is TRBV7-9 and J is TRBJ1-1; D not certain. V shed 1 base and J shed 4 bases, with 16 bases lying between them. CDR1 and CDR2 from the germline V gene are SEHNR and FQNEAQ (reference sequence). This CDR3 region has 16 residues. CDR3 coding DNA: TGTGCCAGCAGCTTAGACGGACTCACGCGGGGCACTGAAGCTTTCTTT. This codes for CASSLDGLTRGTEAFF.

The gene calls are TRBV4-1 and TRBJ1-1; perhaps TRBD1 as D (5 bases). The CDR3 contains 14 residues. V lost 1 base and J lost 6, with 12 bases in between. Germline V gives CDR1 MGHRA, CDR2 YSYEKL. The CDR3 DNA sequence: TGCGCCAGCAGCCAAGGGAGACGGGACTCTGAAGCTTTCTTT. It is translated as CASSQGRRDSEAFF.

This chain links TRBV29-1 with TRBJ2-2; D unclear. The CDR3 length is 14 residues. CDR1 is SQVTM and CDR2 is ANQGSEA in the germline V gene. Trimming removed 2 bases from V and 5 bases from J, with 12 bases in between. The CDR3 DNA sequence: TGCAGCGTTGAATCCCTCGACGGGACCGGGGAGCTGTTTTTT. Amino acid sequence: CSVESLDGTGELFF.

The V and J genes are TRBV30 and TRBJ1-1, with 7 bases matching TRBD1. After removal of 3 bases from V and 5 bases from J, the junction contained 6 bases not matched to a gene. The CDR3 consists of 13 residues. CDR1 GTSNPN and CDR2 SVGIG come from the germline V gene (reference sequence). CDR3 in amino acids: CAWRAGGFTEAFF. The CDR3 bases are TGTGCCTGGAGGGCAGGGGGGTTTACTGAAGCTTTCTTT. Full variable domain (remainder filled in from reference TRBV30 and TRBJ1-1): SQTIHQWPATLVQPVGSPLSLECTVEGTSNPNLYWYRQAAGRGLQLLFYSVGIGQISSEVPQNLSASRPQDRQFILSSKKLLLSDSGFYLCAWRAGGFTEAFFGQGTRLTVV.

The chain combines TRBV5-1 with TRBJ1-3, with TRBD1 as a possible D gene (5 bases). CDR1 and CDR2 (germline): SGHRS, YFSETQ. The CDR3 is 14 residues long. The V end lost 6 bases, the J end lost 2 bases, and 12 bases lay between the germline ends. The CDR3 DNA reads TGCGCCAGCACCCCGGGGGGGACTGGAAACACCATATATTTT. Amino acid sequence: CASTPGGTGNTIYF. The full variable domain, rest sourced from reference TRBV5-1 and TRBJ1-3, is KAGVTQTPRYLIKTRGQQVTLSCSPISGHRSVSWYQQTPGQGLQFLFEYFSETQRNKGNFPGRFSGRQFSNSRSEMNVSTLELGDSALYLCASTPGGTGNTIYFGEGSWLTVV.

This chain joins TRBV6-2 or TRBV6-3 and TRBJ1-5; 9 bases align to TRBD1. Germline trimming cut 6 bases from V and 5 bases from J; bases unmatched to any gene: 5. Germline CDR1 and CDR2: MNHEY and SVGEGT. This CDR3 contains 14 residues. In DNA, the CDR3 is TGTGCCAGCAGCTGGGACAGGGTCGATCAGCCCCAGCATTTT. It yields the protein CASSWDRVDQPQHF.

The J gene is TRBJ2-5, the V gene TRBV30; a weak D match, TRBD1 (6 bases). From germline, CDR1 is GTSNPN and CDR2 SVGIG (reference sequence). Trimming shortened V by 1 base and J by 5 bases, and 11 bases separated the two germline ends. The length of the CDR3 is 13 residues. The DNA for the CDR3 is TGTGCCTGGAGTGCAGGGGTGGCGGAGACCCAGTACTTC. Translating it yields CAWSAGVAETQYF.

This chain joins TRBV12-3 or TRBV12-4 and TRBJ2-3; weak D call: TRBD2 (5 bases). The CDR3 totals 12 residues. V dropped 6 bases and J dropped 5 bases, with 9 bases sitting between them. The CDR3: CASRPRGDTQYF. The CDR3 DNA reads TGTGCCAGCAGACCCCGGGGAGATACGCAGTATTTT.

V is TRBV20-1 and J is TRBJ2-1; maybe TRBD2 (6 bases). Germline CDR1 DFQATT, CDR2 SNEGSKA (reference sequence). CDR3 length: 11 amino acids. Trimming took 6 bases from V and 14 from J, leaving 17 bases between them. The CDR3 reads CSAIWRGVEFF. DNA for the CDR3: TGCAGTGCCATCTGGCGGGGCGTAGAGTTCTTC.

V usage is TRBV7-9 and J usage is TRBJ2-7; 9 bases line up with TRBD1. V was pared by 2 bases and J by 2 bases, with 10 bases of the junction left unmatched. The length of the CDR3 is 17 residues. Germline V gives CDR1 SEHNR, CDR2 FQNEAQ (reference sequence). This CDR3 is CASSLLPPRQGAYEQYF. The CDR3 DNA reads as TGTGCCAGCAGCTTACTCCCGCCCCGACAGGGGGCCTACGAGCAGTACTTC.

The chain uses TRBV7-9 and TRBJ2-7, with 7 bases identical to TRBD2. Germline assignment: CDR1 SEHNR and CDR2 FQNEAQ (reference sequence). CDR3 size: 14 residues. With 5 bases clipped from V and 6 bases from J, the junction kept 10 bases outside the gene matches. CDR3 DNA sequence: TGTGCCAGCAGCGTAACGACGGGGGGAGTCGAGCAGTACTTC. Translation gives CASSVTTGGVEQYF.

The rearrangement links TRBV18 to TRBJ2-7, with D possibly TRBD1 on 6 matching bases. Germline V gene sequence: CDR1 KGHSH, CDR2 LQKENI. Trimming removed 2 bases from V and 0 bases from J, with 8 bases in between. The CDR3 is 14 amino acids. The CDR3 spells CASSPRDISYEQYF. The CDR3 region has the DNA TGTGCCAGCTCACCAAGGGACATCTCCTACGAGCAGTACTTC.

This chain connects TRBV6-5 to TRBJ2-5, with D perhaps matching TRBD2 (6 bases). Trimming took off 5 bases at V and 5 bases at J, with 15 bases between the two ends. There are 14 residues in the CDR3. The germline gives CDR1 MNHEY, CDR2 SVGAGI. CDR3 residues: CASSPLALGETQYF. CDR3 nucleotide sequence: TGTGCCAGCAGTCCCCTAGCGTTAGGGGAGACCCAGTACTTC.